This entry lists 29 T cell receptor beta chains sequenced from one sample in a study of cytomegalovirus exposure and HLA in healthy donors. Sequencing used immunoSEQ multiplex PCR; TCRdb keeps in-frame clones, though not all of them. The sample shows a few hundred thousand clones, 88% of them seen only once. Sample: PBMCs. All receptors derive from a man under 40 in good health and CMV-seronegative.

J is TRBJ1-2 and V is TRBV10-2; 8 bases are shared with TRBD1. The ends lost 5 bases at V and 6 bases at J; junction bases unmatched: 8. The germline CDR1 and CDR2 sequences are WSHSY and SAAADI. The CDR3 is made up of 14 amino acids. CDR3 region: CASSRGARGHGYTF. The DNA of the CDR3 is TGCGCCAGCAGTAGGGGGGCCAGGGGGCATGGCTACACCTTC.

This clone was counted only a few times. The chain links TRBV6-5 to TRBJ2-3, with D unclear. Germline V lookup: CDR1 MNHEY, CDR2 SVGAGI. Trimming took 6 bases from V and 7 from J, leaving 8 bases between them. The CDR3 runs to 11 residues. The CDR3 protein is CASRRGNTQYF. In nucleotides, the CDR3 is TGTGCCAGCAGGAGAGGAAATACGCAGTATTTT.

The chain employs TRBV15 and TRBJ2-7; unclear D gene. The germline V gene encodes CDR1 LNHNV and CDR2 YYDKDF (reference sequence). The CDR3 spans 15 residues. The germline V and J ends were trimmed by 0 bases and 3 bases, with 12 bases remaining between them. Written as DNA, the CDR3 is TGTGCCACCAGCAGAGATGTAGAACTATTCTACGAGCAGTACTTC. The encoded protein is CATSRDVELFYEQYF.

This clone was seen only a few times. V and J are TRBV23-1 and TRBJ1-2; weak D call: TRBD1 (5 bases). TRBV23-1 is filed as an ORF, its function uncertain. Trimming shortened V by 2 bases and J by 4 bases, and 14 bases separated the two germline ends. The CDR3 covers 15 residues. The CDR3 sequence: CASSQEVQGLYGYTF. The CDR3 DNA sequence: TGCGCCAGCAGTCAAGAGGTGCAGGGCCTCTATGGCTACACCTTC.

The rearrangement uses TRBV5-1 and TRBJ1-2; 7 bases are shared with TRBD1. V was pared by 4 bases and J by 0 bases, with 9 bases of the junction left unmatched. Germline V gene sequence: CDR1 SGHRS, CDR2 YFSETQ. CDR3 length: 16 amino acids. The CDR3 DNA reads TGCGCCAGCAGCCCTGGACAGGCGGCCCCTAACTATGGCTACACCTTC. Translating it yields CASSPGQAAPNYGYTF.

The chain has TRBV4-3 and TRBJ1-1, with D possibly being TRBD1 (6 bases). V was pared by 0 bases and J by 4 bases, with 15 bases between. Looked up from germline, CDR1 is LGHNA and CDR2 is YSLEER. The CDR3 covers 16 residues. CDR3 amino acids: CASSQDKRDTGTEAFF. CDR3 nucleotides: TGCGCCAGCAGCCAAGATAAAAGGGACACGGGCACTGAAGCTTTCTTT.

V and J are TRBV4-1 and TRBJ2-1; maybe TRBD2 (5 bases). The CDR3 spans 15 residues. Per germline, CDR1 MGHRA and CDR2 YSYEKL. Trimming removed 3 bases from V and 6 bases from J, with 15 bases in between. DNA of the CDR3: TGCGCCAGCAGCCACCAATGGGCTCGGGGCAATGAGCAGTTCTTC. Its translation is CASSHQWARGNEQFF.

The chain is built from TRBV11-2 and TRBJ2-7; TRBD2 matches 12 bases. V shed 5 bases and J 3 bases; nucleotides not matched to a gene: 5. The CDR3 runs 15 residues. Germline V lookup: CDR1 SGHAT, CDR2 FQNNGV. This CDR3 reads CASSRLAGENYEQYF. As DNA, the CDR3 is TGTGCCAGCAGCAGACTAGCGGGGGAAAACTACGAGCAGTACTTC.

CDR3 coding DNA: TGTGCCAGTAGTATAGTCCCCGTTTCGTCCTACGAGCAGTACTTC. Its translation: CASSIVPVSSYEQYF. V gene TRBV19 combines with J gene TRBJ2-7; no reliable D call. The CDR3 covers 15 residues. Germline V gene lookup returns CDR1 LNHDA and CDR2 SQIVND (reference sequence). Between the trimmed V and J ends, which lost 1 base and 1 base, there was a span of 11 bases.

The rearrangement joins TRBV18 to TRBJ1-6, with D hard to call. Germline CDR1 is KGHSH and CDR2 is LQKENI. The CDR3 is made up of 14 amino acids. With 3 bases removed from V and 14 bases from J, the gap between germline ends came to 17 bases. This CDR3 is CASSPVAASQSLHF. For the CDR3, the DNA is TGTGCCAGCTCACCGGTCGCAGCGTCCCAGTCCCTCCACTTT.

The chain combines TRBV7-2 with TRBJ1-1, with a weak D call TRBD1 (5 bases). Germline CDR1 reads SGHTA; CDR2 reads FQGNSA. The CDR3 covers 16 residues. Trimming pared 5 bases from V and 0 bases from J, leaving 16 bases between. This CDR3 reads CASSPDRVTVNTEAFF. The DNA for the CDR3 is TGTGCCAGCAGCCCTGACAGAGTCACTGTGAACACTGAAGCTTTCTTT.

This clone was picked up one time. The chain couples TRBV29-1 to TRBJ1-6, with D hard to call. CDR3 size: 14 residues. Per the germline V gene, CDR1 is SQVTM and CDR2 is ANQGSEA. V lost 1 base and J 4 bases, leaving 8 bases between the germline ends. The DNA for the CDR3 is TGCAGCGTTGAAGCGAACTTTTATAATTCACCCCTCCACTTT. It specifies CSVEANFYNSPLHF.

The rearrangement uses TRBV19 and TRBJ2-5; 9 positions agree with TRBD1. Losses at the gene ends were 4 bases for V and 6 bases for J; bases not matched to a gene: 6. CDR1 is LNHDA, CDR2 SQIVND, per germline (reference sequence). The CDR3 spans 14 residues. For the CDR3, the DNA is TGTGCCAGTAGTACAACAGGGGGCCCGAAGACCCAGTACTTC. Its translation: CASSTTGGPKTQYF.

The chain uses TRBV6-6 and TRBJ2-3; 10 nucleotides agree with TRBD2. J lost 5 bases, V lost 0 bases, and 2 bases had no gene match. Germline V CDR1 and CDR2: MNHNY, SVGAGI (reference sequence). The CDR3 is 15 amino acids. CDR3 in amino acids: CASSYSGLALDTQYF. In DNA form, the CDR3 reads TGTGCCAGCAGTTACTCGGGACTAGCGTTAGATACGCAGTATTTT.

As DNA, the CDR3 is TGCGCCAGCAGCCAATATCCCTGGCGGGGGGTAGAGACCCAGTACTTC. Its translation is CASSQYPWRGVETQYF. The rearrangement joins TRBV4-1 to TRBJ2-5; TRBD2 matches at 8 bases. Germline assignment: CDR1 MGHRA and CDR2 YSYEKL. The CDR3 has 16 amino acids. Unmatched junction bases numbered 9, after V lost 2 bases and J lost 4 bases.

J is TRBJ2-4 and V is TRBV6-1; 10 nucleotides agree with TRBD1. V shed 8 bases and J 8 bases; nucleotides not matched to a gene: 3. This CDR3 is built from 12 residues. Germline loops: CDR1 MNHNS, CDR2 SASEGT. This CDR3 is CASGTGEDIQYF. The DNA for the CDR3 is TGTGCCAGCGGGACAGGGGAAGACATTCAGTACTTC.

This rearrangement joins TRBV10-3 to TRBJ1-5, with D possibly TRBD1 on 5 matching bases. Trimming shortened V by 0 bases and J by 2 bases, and 8 bases separated the two germline ends. There are 15 residues in the CDR3. Germline CDR1 and CDR2: ENHRY and SYGVKD. CDR3 sequence: CAISESGVRNQPQHF. The CDR3 DNA is TGTGCCATCAGTGAGTCAGGGGTTCGCAATCAGCCCCAGCATTTT.

The rearrangement joins TRBV18 to TRBJ1-1; tentative D call: TRBD1 (5 bases). The CDR3 has 15 residues. Germline CDR1 KGHSH, CDR2 LQKENI. V was cut by 0 bases and J by 0 bases, with 8 bases left in between. CDR3 sequence (DNA): TGTGCCAGCTCACCACCGCAGGGCTTGAACACTGAAGCTTTCTTT. Its translation: CASSPPQGLNTEAFF.

This sequence joins TRBV30 and TRBJ2-1; the match to TRBD1 covers 9 bases. V gave up 5 bases and J gave up 3 bases; unmatched junction bases: 8. From germline, CDR1 is GTSNPN and CDR2 SVGIG (reference sequence). This CDR3 has 15 amino acids. DNA for the CDR3: TGTGCCTGGTTAACAGGGGGCAGTTTCTACAATGAGCAGTTCTTC. This gives the protein CAWLTGGSFYNEQFF.

V and J are TRBV18 and TRBJ2-7; no reliable D call. Trimming removed 4 bases at V and 0 bases at J, with 4 bases between. The CDR3 runs to 12 residues. Germline CDR1 KGHSH, CDR2 LQKENI. CDR3 loop: CASSQSSYEQYF. The CDR3 DNA follows: TGTGCCAGCTCACAGAGCTCCTACGAGCAGTACTTC.

This clone was seen only once. This sequence joins TRBV21-1 and TRBJ2-1; no check of the table's D call, TRBD2, against the DNA was made. TRBV21-1 is tagged as a pseudogene. The length of the CDR3 is 15 residues. CDR3 sequence (DNA): TGTGCCAGCAGCAACGGCGCTAGCGGTTACAATGAGCAGTTCTTC. This encodes CASSNGASGYNEQFF.

The gene calls are TRBV14 and TRBJ2-6; 12 nucleotides line up with TRBD2. CDR1 is SGHDN and CDR2 is FVKESK in the germline V gene. The CDR3 is 19 residues long. V trimming: 4 bases; J trimming: 1 base; junction bases outside the gene matches: 8. Here the CDR3 DNA reads TGTGCCAGCAGCCTCCAATACCTAGCGGGGGGGTCTGGGGCCAACGTCCTGACTTTC. Residues: CASSLQYLAGGSGANVLTF.

V and J are TRBV9 and TRBJ2-7, with 7 nucleotides matching TRBD1. This CDR3 comprises 16 residues. The V and J ends lost 3 bases and 2 bases, in that order; junction bases with no gene match: 11. Germline V gene data show CDR1 as SGDLS and CDR2 as YYNGEE. The CDR3 here is CASSARTGTATYEQYF. In nucleotides, the CDR3 is TGTGCCAGCAGCGCGAGGACCGGGACAGCGACCTACGAGCAGTACTTC.

The chain employs TRBV29-1 and TRBJ2-7, with a tentative D call TRBD2 (6 bases). The V and J ends lost 3 bases and 5 bases respectively, with 11 bases between them. This CDR3 contains 12 residues. Per the germline V gene, CDR1 is SQVTM and CDR2 is ANQGSEA. The CDR3 here is CSVEGRGNEQYF. In nucleotides, the CDR3 is TGCAGCGTTGAGGGGCGGGGAAACGAGCAGTACTTC.

The chain employs TRBV19 and TRBJ1-2; 7 bases match TRBD1. Germline loops: CDR1 LNHDA, CDR2 SQIVND (reference sequence). J lost 1 base, V lost 7 bases, and 9 bases had no gene match. The CDR3 runs 15 residues. CDR3 protein: CASNPGTANNYGYTF. In nucleotides, the CDR3 is TGTGCCAGTAACCCCGGGACAGCTAATAACTATGGCTACACCTTC.

The count of this clone is one. The gene calls are TRBV6-5 and TRBJ1-3; unclear D gene. Trimming removed 5 bases at V and 0 bases at J, with 11 bases between. This CDR3 is 15 amino acids long. The germline V gene has CDR1 MNHEY and CDR2 SVGAGI. The CDR3 coding sequence is TGTGCCAGCAGTCCTACACGGAGCTCTGGAAACACCATATATTTT. Its protein is CASSPTRSSGNTIYF.

The chain is built from TRBV7-8 and TRBJ2-2, with 7 bases identical to TRBD2. Germline V CDR1 and CDR2: SGHVS, FQNEAQ. The CDR3 consists of 17 residues. J lost 2 bases, V lost 5 bases, and 11 bases had no gene match. CDR3 DNA: TGTGCCAGCAGCCCCCAAGAGCGGGGCGTCAACACCGGGGAGCTGTTTTTT. As protein: CASSPQERGVNTGELFF.

The CDR3 region is CASSIDRVELRTGELFF. The DNA of the CDR3 is TGTGCCAGCAGCATTGACAGGGTTGAGTTGAGGACCGGGGAGCTGTTTTTT. The V call is TRBV5-4, the J call TRBJ2-2; 7 positions match TRBD1. V trimming: 4 bases; J trimming: 5 bases; junction bases outside the gene matches: 14. From germline, CDR1 is SGHNT and CDR2 YYREEE (reference sequence). The length of the CDR3 is 17 residues. Full variable domain (rest looked up from reference TRBV5-4 and TRBJ2-2): ETGVTQSPTHLIKTRGQQVTLRCSSQSGHNTVSWYQQALGQGPQFIFQYYREEENGRGNFPPRFSGLQFPNYSSELNVNALELDDSALYLCASSIDRVELRTGELFFGEGSRLTVL.

This clone was observed a single time. V and J are TRBV5-1 and TRBJ1-1; 10 nucleotides agree with TRBD1. After removal of 5 bases from V and 8 bases from J, the junction contained 12 bases not matched to a gene. This CDR3 is built from 15 residues. CDR1 SGHRS and CDR2 YFSETQ come from the germline V gene. The CDR3 nucleotides read TGCGCCAGCAGGGAACCGGGACAGGGGCAATTCGAAGCTTTCTTT. It yields the protein CASREPGQGQFEAFF.